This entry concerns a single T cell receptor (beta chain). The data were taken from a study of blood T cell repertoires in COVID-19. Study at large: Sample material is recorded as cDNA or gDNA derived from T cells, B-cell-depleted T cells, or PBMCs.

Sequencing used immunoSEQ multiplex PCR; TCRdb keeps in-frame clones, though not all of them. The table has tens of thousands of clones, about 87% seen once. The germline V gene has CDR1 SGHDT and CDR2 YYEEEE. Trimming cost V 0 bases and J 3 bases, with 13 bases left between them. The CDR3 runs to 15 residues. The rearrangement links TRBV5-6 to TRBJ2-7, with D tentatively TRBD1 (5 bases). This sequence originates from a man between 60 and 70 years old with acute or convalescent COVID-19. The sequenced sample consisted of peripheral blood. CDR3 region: CASSLDAGLFYEQYF. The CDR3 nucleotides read TGTGCCAGCAGCTTGGATGCAGGGCTCTTCTACGAGCAGTACTTC.